A selection of T cell receptor beta chains follows, all from one sample in a study of blood T cell repertoires in COVID-19. Sequencing was performed with immunoSEQ multiplex PCR; in TCRdb, only in-frame clones are kept and a portion is missing. Of over 200,000 clones listed, more than 90% are singletons. Sequenced material: peripheral blood. Every receptor here comes from a person under 35 with COVID-19, enrolled during active disease. CDR3s include the opening cysteine and the closing phenylalanine or tryptophan. A D gene is named only where the DNA matches it firmly. Not all rows give a size; the values are once, few, many and, for expanded clones, a class.

v_gene,abundance,d_gene,j_gene,CDR3nt,CDR3aa
TRBV6-4,NA,NA,TRBJ1-5,TGTGCCATCCCGGGGGGGAGCAATCAGCCCCAGCATTTT,CAIPGGSNQPQHF
TRBV19,once,NA,TRBJ1-1,TGTGCCAGTAGTATAGGAGGGGGAAGGGCTGAAGCTTTCTTT,CASSIGGGRAEAFF
TRBV7-9,NA,TRBD1,TRBJ2-3,TGTGCCAGCAGCTCTGGGGACAGGTTCACAGATACGCAGTATTTT,CASSSGDRFTDTQYF
TRBV7-9,NA,TRBD2,TRBJ2-3,TGTGCCAGCAGCTCTGAGCGGGAGGGCCATTCTGATACGCAGTATTTT,CASSSEREGHSDTQYF
TRBV5-1,NA,NA,TRBJ2-3,TGCGCCAGCAGTTTTGGAGGGCCAGGGACAGATACGCAGTATTTT,CASSFGGPGTDTQYF
TRBV7-8,NA,NA,TRBJ2-7,TGTGCCAGCAGCCAGGCATGGACAGACTTCTCCTACGAGCAGTACTTC,CASSQAWTDFSYEQYF
TRBV7-9,NA,NA,TRBJ2-3,TGTGCCAGCAGCCCCCTCGGCGGTGTCCCAGATACGCAGTATTTT,CASSPLGGVPDTQYF
TRBV15,NA,TRBD2,TRBJ2-7,TGTGCCACCAGCAGAGGGGATAGCGGGATAAGGGGCTACGAGCAGTACTTC,CATSRGDSGIRGYEQYF
TRBV5-1,NA,NA,TRBJ2-2,TGCGCCAGCACTACCAATGGGCTAACGAACACCGGGGAGCTGTTTTTT,CASTTNGLTNTGELFF
TRBV6-4,once,NA,TRBJ2-1,TGTGCCAGCAGTGACTCGATGGGGACTCGAGCGTTCTTC,CASSDSMGTRAFF
TRBV28,NA,TRBD2,TRBJ2-7,TGTGCCAGCAGGGACGGGGGGTCTTACGAGCAGTACTTC,CASRDGGSYEQYF
TRBV9,NA,TRBD1,TRBJ2-3,TGTGCCAGCAGCGTAGGAACAGGGGGCTACACAGATACGCAGTATTTT,CASSVGTGGYTDTQYF
TRBV4-2,many,TRBD2,TRBJ2-7,TGTGCCAGCAGCCAAGATTTCGGGGGGATGTACGAGCAGTACTTC,CASSQDFGGMYEQYF
TRBV18,once,NA,TRBJ2-6,TGTGCCAGCTCACCACCGGGAGCCCTCCCTGGGGCCAACGTCCTGACTTTC,CASSPPGALPGANVLTF
TRBV4-1,few,TRBD1,TRBJ1-3,TGCGCCAGCAGCCACCGGGACAGGGTGAACGGAAACACCATATATTTT,CASSHRDRVNGNTIYF